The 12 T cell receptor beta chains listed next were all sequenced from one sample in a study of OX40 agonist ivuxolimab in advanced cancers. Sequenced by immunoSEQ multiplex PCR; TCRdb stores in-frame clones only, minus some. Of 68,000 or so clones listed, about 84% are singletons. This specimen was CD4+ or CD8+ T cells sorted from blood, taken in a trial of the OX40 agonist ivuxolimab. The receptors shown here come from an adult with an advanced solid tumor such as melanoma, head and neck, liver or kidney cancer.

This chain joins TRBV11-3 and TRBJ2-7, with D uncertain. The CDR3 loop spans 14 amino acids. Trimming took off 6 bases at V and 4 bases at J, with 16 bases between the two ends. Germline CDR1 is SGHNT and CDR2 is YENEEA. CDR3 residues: CASRTRNTAYEQYV. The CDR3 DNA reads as TGTGCCAGCAGAACCCGTAACACTGCTTACGAGCAGTACGTC.

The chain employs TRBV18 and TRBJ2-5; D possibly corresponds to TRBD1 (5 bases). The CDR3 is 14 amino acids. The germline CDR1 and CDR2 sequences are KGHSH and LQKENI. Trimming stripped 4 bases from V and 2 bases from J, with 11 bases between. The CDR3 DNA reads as TGTGCCAGCTCACAATTGGACACACAAGAGACCCAGTACTTC. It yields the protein CASSQLDTQETQYF.

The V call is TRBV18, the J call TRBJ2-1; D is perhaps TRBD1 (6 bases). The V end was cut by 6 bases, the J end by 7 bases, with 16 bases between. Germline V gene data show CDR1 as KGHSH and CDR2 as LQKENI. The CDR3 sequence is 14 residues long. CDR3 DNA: TGTGCCAGCTCCTCACAGGGCGCGGTAAATGAGCAGTTCTTC. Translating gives CASSSQGAVNEQFF.

The CDR3 nucleotides read TGTGCCAGCAGTTACGGCGGGATGAGCACAGATACGCAGTATTTT. It translates to CASSYGGMSTDTQYF. This chain links TRBV6-5 with TRBJ2-3; tentative D call: TRBD2 (6 bases). Germline V lookup: CDR1 MNHEY, CDR2 SVGAGI. Between the trimmed V and J ends, which lost 2 bases and 0 bases, there was a span of 9 bases. The CDR3 consists of 15 residues.

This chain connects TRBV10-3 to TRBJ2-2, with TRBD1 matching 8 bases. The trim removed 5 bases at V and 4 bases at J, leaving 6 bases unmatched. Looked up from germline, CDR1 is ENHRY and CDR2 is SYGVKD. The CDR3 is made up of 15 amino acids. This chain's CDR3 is CAISTGQGRTGELFF. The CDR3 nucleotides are TGTGCCATCAGTACAGGACAGGGCCGCACCGGGGAGCTGTTTTTT.

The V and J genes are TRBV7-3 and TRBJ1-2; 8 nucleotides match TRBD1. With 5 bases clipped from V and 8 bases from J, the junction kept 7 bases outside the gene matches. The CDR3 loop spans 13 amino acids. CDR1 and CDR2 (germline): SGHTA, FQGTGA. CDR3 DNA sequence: TGTGCCAGCAGCCCCGGACAGGGCTACGGCTACACCTTC. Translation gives CASSPGQGYGYTF.

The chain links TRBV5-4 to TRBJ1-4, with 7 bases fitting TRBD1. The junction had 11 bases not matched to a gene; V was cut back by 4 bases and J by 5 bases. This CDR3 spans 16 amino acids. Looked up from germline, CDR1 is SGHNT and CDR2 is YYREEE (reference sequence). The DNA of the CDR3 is TGTGCCAGCAGCCTTGTAGGGGGCGGTGGGAATGAAAAACTGTTTTTT. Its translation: CASSLVGGGGNEKLFF.

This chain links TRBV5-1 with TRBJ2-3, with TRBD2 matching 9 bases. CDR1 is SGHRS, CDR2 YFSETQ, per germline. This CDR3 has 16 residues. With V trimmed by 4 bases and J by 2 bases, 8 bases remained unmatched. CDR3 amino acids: CASSMGLASSTDTQYF. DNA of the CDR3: TGCGCCAGCAGCATGGGACTAGCAAGTTCCACAGATACGCAGTATTTT.

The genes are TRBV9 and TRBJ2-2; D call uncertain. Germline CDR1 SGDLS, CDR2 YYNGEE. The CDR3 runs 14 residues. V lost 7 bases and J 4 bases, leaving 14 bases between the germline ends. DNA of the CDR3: TGTGCCAGCCGGCACCAACAGAGCACCGGGGAGCTGTTTTTT. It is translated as CASRHQQSTGELFF.

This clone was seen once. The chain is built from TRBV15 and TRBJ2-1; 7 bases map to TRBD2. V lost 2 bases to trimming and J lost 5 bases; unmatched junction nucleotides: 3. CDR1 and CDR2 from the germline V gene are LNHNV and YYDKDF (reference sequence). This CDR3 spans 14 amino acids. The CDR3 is CATSRTGLHNEQFF. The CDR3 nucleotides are TGTGCCACCAGCAGAACGGGACTACACAATGAGCAGTTCTTC.

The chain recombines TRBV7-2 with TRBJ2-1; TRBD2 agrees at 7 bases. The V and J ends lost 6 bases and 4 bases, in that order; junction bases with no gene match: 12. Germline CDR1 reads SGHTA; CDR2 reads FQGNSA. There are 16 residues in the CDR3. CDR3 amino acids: CASRQDSAGAYNEQFF. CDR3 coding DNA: TGTGCCAGCAGGCAAGATTCGGCGGGAGCTTACAATGAGCAGTTCTTC.

CDR3 loop: CASSTRSETQYF. For the CDR3, the DNA is TGTGCCAGCAGCACCCGCAGTGAGACCCAGTACTTC. The chain recombines TRBV14 with TRBJ2-5; no clear D. Germline loops: CDR1 SGHDN, CDR2 FVKESK. This CDR3 is 12 amino acids long. V dropped 5 bases and J dropped 5 bases, with 9 bases sitting between them. The whole variable domain, filled in from reference TRBV14 and TRBJ2-5, reads EAGVTQFPSHSVIEKGQTVTLRCDPISGHDNLYWYRRVMGKEIKFLLHFVKESKQDESGMPNNRFLAERTGGTYSTLKVQPAELEDSGVYFCASSTRSETQYFGPGTRLLVL.